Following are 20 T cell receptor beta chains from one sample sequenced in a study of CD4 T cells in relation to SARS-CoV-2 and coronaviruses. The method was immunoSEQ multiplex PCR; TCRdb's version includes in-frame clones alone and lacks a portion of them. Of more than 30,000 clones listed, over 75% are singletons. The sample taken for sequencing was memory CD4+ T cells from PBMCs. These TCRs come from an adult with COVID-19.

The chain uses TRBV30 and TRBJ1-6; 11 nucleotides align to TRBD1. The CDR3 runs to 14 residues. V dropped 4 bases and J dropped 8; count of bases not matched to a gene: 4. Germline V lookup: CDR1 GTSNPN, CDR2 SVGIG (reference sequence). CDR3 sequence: CAWTRTGGYSPLHF. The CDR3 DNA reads TGTGCCTGGACGAGGACAGGGGGCTATTCACCCCTCCACTTT.

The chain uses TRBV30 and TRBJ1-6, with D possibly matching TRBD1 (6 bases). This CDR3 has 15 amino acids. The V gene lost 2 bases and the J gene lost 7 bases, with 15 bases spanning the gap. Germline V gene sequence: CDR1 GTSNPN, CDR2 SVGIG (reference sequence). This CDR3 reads CAWSINRVRNSPLHF. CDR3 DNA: TGTGCCTGGAGTATAAACAGGGTGAGGAATTCACCCCTCCACTTT.

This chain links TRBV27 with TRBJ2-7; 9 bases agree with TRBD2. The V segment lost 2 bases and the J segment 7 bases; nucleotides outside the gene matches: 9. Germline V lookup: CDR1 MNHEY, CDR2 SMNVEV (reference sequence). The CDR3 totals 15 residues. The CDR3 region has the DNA TGTGCCAGCAGTTTAGATAGCGGGAGCCGGTTTGAGCAGTACTTC. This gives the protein CASSLDSGSRFEQYF.

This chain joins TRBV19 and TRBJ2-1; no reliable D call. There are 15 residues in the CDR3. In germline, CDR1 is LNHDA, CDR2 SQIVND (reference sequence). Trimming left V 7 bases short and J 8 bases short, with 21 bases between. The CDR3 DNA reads TGTGCCAGTACCCCCGGTTTGTGGGATTCTGATGAGCAGTTCTTC. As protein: CASTPGLWDSDEQFF.

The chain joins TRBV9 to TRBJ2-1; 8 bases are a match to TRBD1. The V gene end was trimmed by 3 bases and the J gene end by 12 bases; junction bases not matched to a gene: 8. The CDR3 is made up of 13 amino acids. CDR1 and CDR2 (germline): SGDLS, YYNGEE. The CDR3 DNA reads TGTGCCAGCAGCGCCGACAGGGGTAGGGGGCAGTTCTTC. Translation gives CASSADRGRGQFF. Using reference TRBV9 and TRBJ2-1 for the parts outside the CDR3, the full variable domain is DSGVTQTPKHLITATGQRVTLRCSPRSGDLSVYWYQQSLDQGLQFLIQYYNGEERAKGNILERFSAQQFPDLHSELNLSSLELGDSALYFCASSADRGRGQFFGPGTRLTVL.

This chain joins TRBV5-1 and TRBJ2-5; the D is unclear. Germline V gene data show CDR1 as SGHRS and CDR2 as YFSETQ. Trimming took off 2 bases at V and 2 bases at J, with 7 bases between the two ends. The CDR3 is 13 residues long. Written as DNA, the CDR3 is TGCGCCAGCAGCTTAAGCGCTCAAGAGACCCAGTACTTC. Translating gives CASSLSAQETQYF.

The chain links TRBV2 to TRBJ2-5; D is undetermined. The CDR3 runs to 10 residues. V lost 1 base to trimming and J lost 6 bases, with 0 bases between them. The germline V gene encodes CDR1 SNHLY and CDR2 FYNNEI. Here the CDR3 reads CASSEETQYF. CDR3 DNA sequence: TGTGCCAGCAGTGAAGAGACCCAGTACTTC.

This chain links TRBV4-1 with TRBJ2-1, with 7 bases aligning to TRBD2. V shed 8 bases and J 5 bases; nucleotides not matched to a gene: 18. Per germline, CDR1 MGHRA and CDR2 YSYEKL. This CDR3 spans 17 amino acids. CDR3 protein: CASSRGFTSSGNNEQFF. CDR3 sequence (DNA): TGCGCCAGCTCTAGGGGTTTCACCTCTAGCGGAAACAATGAGCAGTTCTTC.

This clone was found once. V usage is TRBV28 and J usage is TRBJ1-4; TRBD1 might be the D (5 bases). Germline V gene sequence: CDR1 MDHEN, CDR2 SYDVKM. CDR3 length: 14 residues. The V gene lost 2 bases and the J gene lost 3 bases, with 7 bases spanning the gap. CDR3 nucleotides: TGTGCCAGCAGTTTACAGGGTTCTAATGAAAAACTGTTTTTT. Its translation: CASSLQGSNEKLFF.

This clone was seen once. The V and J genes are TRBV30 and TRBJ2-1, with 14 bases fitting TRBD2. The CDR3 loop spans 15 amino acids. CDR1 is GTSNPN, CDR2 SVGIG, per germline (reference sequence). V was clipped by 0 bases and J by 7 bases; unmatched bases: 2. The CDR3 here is CAWSVGLAGVNEQFF. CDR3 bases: TGTGCCTGGAGTGTGGGACTAGCGGGAGTTAATGAGCAGTTCTTC.

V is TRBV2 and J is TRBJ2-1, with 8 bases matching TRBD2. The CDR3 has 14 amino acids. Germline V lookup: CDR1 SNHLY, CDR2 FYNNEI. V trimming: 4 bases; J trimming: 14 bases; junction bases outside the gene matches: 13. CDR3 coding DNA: TGTGCCAGCAGTGCGGGCGGAGCGGGAGTATCGGAGTTCTTC. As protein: CASSAGGAGVSEFF.

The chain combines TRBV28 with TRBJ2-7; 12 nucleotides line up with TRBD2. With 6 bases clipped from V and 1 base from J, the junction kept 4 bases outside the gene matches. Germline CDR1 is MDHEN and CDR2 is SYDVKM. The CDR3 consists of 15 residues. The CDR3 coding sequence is TGTGCCAGCAGGTCAGGGACTAGCGGGTCCTACGAGCAGTACTTC. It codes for CASRSGTSGSYEQYF.

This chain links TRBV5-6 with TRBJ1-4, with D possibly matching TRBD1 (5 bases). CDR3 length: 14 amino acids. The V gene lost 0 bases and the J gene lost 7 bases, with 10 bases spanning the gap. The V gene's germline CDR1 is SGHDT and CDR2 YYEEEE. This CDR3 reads CASSLGGRLEKLFF. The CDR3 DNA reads TGTGCCAGCAGCTTGGGGGGACGTCTTGAAAAACTGTTTTTT.

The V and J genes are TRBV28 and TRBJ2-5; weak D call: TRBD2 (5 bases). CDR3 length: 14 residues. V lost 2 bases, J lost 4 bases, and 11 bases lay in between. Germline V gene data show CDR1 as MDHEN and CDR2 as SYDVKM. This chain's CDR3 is CASSLMGVGETQYF. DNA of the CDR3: TGTGCCAGCAGTTTAATGGGAGTCGGAGAGACCCAGTACTTC.

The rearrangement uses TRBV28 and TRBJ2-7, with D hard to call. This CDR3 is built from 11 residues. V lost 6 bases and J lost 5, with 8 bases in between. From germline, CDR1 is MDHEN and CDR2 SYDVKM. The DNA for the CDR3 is TGTGCCAGCAGGAGGCGGCACGAGCAGTACTTC. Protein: CASRRRHEQYF. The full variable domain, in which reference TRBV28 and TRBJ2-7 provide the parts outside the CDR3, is DVKVTQSSRYLVKRTGEKVFLECVQDMDHENMFWYRQDPGLGLRLIYFSYDVKMKEKGDIPEGYSVSREKKERFSLILESASTNQTSMYLCASRRRHEQYFGPGTRLTVT.

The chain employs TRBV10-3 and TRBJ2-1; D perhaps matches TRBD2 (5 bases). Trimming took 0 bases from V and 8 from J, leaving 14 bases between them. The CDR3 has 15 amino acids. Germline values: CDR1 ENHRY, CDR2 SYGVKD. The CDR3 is CAISESTTFWHEQFF. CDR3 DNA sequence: TGTGCCATCAGTGAGTCGACTACCTTCTGGCATGAGCAGTTCTTC.

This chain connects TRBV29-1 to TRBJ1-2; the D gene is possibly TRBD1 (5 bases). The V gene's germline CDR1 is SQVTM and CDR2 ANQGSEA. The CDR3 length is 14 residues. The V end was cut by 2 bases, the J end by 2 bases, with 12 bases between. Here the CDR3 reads CSVETIRDNYGYTF. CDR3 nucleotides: TGCAGCGTTGAAACAATCCGGGACAACTATGGCTACACCTTC.

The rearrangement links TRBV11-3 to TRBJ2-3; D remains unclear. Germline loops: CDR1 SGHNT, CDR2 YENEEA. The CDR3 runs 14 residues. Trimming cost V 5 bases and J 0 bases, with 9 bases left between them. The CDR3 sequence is CASSPSGSTDTQYF. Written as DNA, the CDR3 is TGTGCCAGCAGCCCCTCCGGGAGCACAGATACGCAGTATTTT.

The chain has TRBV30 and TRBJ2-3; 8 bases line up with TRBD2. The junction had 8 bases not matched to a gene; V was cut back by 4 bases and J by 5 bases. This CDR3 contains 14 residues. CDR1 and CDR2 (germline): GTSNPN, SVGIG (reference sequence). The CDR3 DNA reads TGTGCCTGGACTAAAGCGGGAGCGGGAGATACGCAGTATTTT. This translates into CAWTKAGAGDTQYF.

The CDR3 nucleotides are TGTGCCAGCAGCCAAGGCGGGAGTAGCGGGAAGCTGCACAATGAGCAGTTCTTC. Translating gives CASSQGGSSGKLHNEQFF. The chain links TRBV4-2 to TRBJ2-1; 8 bases map to TRBD2. From germline, CDR1 is LGHNA and CDR2 YNFKEQ. This CDR3 has 18 amino acids. The J segment lost 5 bases and the V segment lost 1 base, leaving 13 bases of the junction unmatched.